This TCR beta chain was sequenced for a study of cytomegalovirus exposure and HLA in healthy donors (dated by TCRdb to between 2016 and 2019). Regarding the complete study: In an earlier analysis of approximately 640 of the donors, roughly 300 Gb of sequence data and roughly 100 million unique TCR beta sequences from 150 million to 200 million T cells were reported. Roughly 310 gigabases of sequencing data and approximately 85 million unique TCR sequences were included in an early release covering under 650 HLA-typed donors. Among the roughly 390 genotyped donors, more than 70% belonged to the genetic ancestry cluster associated with self-reported Caucasian donors. The study aimed to test whether signatures of past pathogen exposure could be identified by cataloging public T cell receptors. The study profiled the T cell repertoires of hundreds of subjects by immunosequencing and related them to cytomegalovirus serostatus. Besides the first cohort of roughly 640 subjects, a separate validation cohort made up of around 120 different subjects was used. High-throughput TCR immunosequencing, statistical association of individual TCRs with disease status, and machine learning were combined to predict cytomegalovirus infection status. A later analysis re-examined previously published TCR beta repertoires from about 700 donors and added high-resolution HLA genotyping to investigate patterns of TCR occurrence. Rather than drawing on any new phenotypic data, the later analysis identified candidate immune exposures from TCR beta sequences and the way those sequences occurred across donors. An earlier analysis of roughly 600 of the donors used high-throughput TCR beta sequencing to judge whether each TCR beta V gene segment behaved as functional or pseudogenic. Alongside the repertoire data, information on donor age, sex, ethnicity and CMV serostatus was compiled. A later genetic analysis took genome-wide SNP genotypes for about three fifths of the roughly 700 donors and used that subset as a discovery cohort. All discovery cohort repertoires had been generated using a single sequencing platform. HLA typing covered class I and class II loci at four-digit resolution. The number of donors typed differed by locus, with roughly 620-630 for A, B, C, DRB1 and DQB1, more than 500 for DQA1, 600 to 610 for DPA1, and about 450 for DPB1. Four or five DR-DQ haplotypes were handled as single units for association and clustering, since linkage in the cohort was strong. On average, approximately 250,000 unique TCR beta nucleotide sequences were sequenced per donor among some 420 genotyped donors of the cohort, with roughly 18% of those sequences being non-productive. General study outcomes and caveats: In an earlier analysis of over 550 of the donors, most TCR beta V segments were observed in productive rearrangements about 90% or about 30% of the time, broadly matching IMGT annotations. Specific HLA alleles were associated with 15,000 to 20,000 TCR beta sequences at a false discovery rate of 0.05 in a later analysis. The study gave a list of under 200 TCR beta chains associated with cytomegalovirus. The classifier was reported to diagnose cytomegalovirus status with high specificity and sensitivity in both the original cohort and the validation cohort. Because counts were too low, around 18 rarely observed V segments, including chromosome 9 orphons, were left out of the earlier analysis of some 600 of the donors. According to the authors, the approach could potentially be generalized to other disease states and immunological phenotypes. Three of the identified cytomegalovirus-associated TCR beta chains were confirmed in vitro to be specific for cytomegalovirus antigens. According to a later analysis, parvovirus B19, influenza, CMV and Epstein-Barr virus appeared linked to several top co-occurrence clusters. Most TCR sequences were observed very rarely across donors, whereas some public TCRs were present in many individuals. A further reported finding was that TCR beta sequences accurately predicted the HLA-A and HLA-B alleles for most subjects in the first cohort. Sequencing depth was assumed to be roughly uniform across donors in the presence/absence analyses, though that assumption may not hold. Linkage disequilibrium might explain the correlated functional status among segregating V segments, but an unknown experimental factor could not be ruled out. In a later genetic analysis, a missense DCLRE1C variant was associated with V-gene and J-gene trimming of TCR beta chains, and the association was replicated in an independent cohort. When HLA alleles, especially DR and DQ, strongly co-occurred, attributing TCR associations to individual alleles was difficult. Because HLA typing was missing for some donors at each locus, association tests included only the typed subset. The sequencing pipeline was judged likely to have produced a cluster of highly shared sequence variants as a technical artifact. The 87-base-pair reads could not distinguish some IMGT-functional V segments, including TRBV6-2 and TRBV6-3, so those segments were excluded. This cohort had only TCR beta chains sequenced, and the lack of alpha or paired-chain data limited which features could be detected. According to a later genetic analysis, donors in an Asian-associated ancestry cluster had fewer N-insertions in productive TCRs than the approximately 690-donor mean. Compared with equally common non-associated chains, HLA-associated TCR beta chains in a later analysis were more clonally expanded and had lower generation probabilities. A later analysis found that most CMV-associated TCR beta chains appeared HLA-restricted, with HLA associations seemingly driven largely by CMV exposure. CMV serostatus was the only immune exposure information available for the cohort. In a later analysis, TCR association rates were found to vary across HLA loci, with the most associated TCRs seen for DRB1 alleles and the fewest for HLA-C alleles.

The junction shows trimming of 7 bases on V and 4 bases on J, and the gene matches do not reach 5 bases of it. The CDR3 covers 13 residues, taking in both the cysteine and the phenylalanine. Only the CDR3 part of the read is kept: 39 bases, read in frame from the first base. From the germline V gene (reference sequence), CDR1 is PRHDT and CDR2 is FYEKMQ. On this clone itself: No cognate antigen has been identified for it. No much larger clonotype is one base removed from it; base qualities were not supplied.

The library was built by means of the immunoSEQ multiplex PCR assay. The multiplex PCR relied on a mix of 60 forward primers for TCR Vbeta segments and 13 reverse primers for TCR Jbeta segments. Amplification of the CDR3 region of rearranged TCR beta genes was performed with a multiplex PCR assay on genomic DNA. The Illumina HiSeq System was used to sequence the amplified TCR beta libraries as 87-base-pair reads. The paper's data handling went like this. Across the 640 or so repertoires, a later analysis counted about 81 million unique TCR beta chains, 9 million to 14 million of which were shared by at least two donors. Raw reads were error-corrected and collapsed into unique sequences with a nearest-neighbor algorithm that merged closely related sequences to remove PCR and sequencing errors. To assign V, D and J gene segments, CDR3 sequences were aligned to IMGT reference sequences. For a sequence to be retained, a match of at least six nucleotides was required to both a V gene segment and a J gene segment. A rearrangement was called productive if the CDR3 had no stop codons and remained in frame with V and J, and every other rearrangement was called non-productive. CDR3 was defined according to IMGT convention as the region running from the second conserved V-encoded cysteine to the conserved J-encoded phenylalanine. The earlier analysis of fewer than 700 of the donors excluded sequences that lacked an unambiguous match to a single V gene segment. In an earlier analysis of some 590 of the donors, V segments were called functional above 56.7% productive rearrangements and were called segregating when the between-donor standard deviation exceeded 5%. A statistical classification framework was built for diagnosing cytomegalovirus status from the catalog of TCR beta chain sequences. In a later analysis, TCR nucleotide sequences were compared against IMGT/GENE-DB human TR gene sequences so that V and J genes could be assigned. The TCRdist pipeline was used in a later analysis to assign CDR3 sequences and most-parsimonious VDJ recombination scenarios. In a later analysis, every TCR beta chain was defined by the combination of its CDR3 amino acid sequence and its V-gene family, and reads without a unique V-gene family were dropped. As a way to deal with suspected cross-contamination and a sequencing artifact, a later analysis dropped approximately 570 nucleotide sequences that were highly shared and had low generation probability. A later analysis calculated a clonal expansion index for each public chain from normalized within-repertoire ranks of inferred template counts. A later analysis computed generation probabilities with a VDJ recombination model fitted to out-of-frame rearrangements, and checked the results against IGoR. In a later analysis, hypergeometric tests were used to score TCR-TCR, TCR-HLA and TCR-CMV co-occurrence, with a repertoire-size bias correction applied to TCR pairs. In a later analysis, false discovery rates were estimated by permuting HLA or CMV assignments 20 times. In a later analysis, co-occurring TCRs were grouped using DBSCAN, and TCRdist sequence similarity was added for clustering within HLA-allele-positive subsets. Repertoires with fewer than 30,000 or more than 120,000 public chains were left out of co-occurrence clustering, as were four to six repertoires with anomalous nucleotide sharing. In TCRdb, the immuneACCESS table is reduced to in-frame sequences with V and J assigned. These tables do not hold every clone; where another copy was compared, an unresolved V gene accounts for under half, and the others remain unexplained. The V and J calls and the clone size are those of that table, but D and trimming were determined from the DNA. In this sample the table shows 98,000 or so clones, roughly 72% of which occur a single time. Approximately 5% of the sample goes to the ten largest clones.

The cohort consisted of 600 to 750 healthy bone marrow donors. At the time of sampling, all cohort members were nominally healthy, though unrecorded immune exposures were likely present. The donor was CMV seropositive and was included in the group of 250 to 350 seropositive cohort members. Every donor gave a peripheral blood sample, and the peripheral blood mononuclear cells from that sample were used for TCR beta sequencing. Genomic DNA was extracted from the blood cell samples with the Qiagen DNeasy Blood Extraction Kit. Sequencing input: PBMCs. This clonotype was obtained from a young woman in good health and CMV-seropositive. Recombination joined TRBV13 with TRBJ1-1; 8 of the junction bases match TRBD1. The nucleotide sequence is given as TGTGCCAGCACCCGAACAGGGGGCACTGAAGCTTTCTTT. Translated, it gives CASTRTGGTEAFF.